This T cell receptor beta chain emerged from a study of vaccination and CD4 T cells after COVID-19. About the study: Convalescent persons amounted to six males plus four females, two of whom were Hispanic. Post-vaccination samples were procured at a median of around 72 days following dose two (range 14 to 241).

V lost 6 bases to trimming and J lost 2 bases, with 12 bases between them. The CDR3 is 14 residues long. Findings and limits, study-wide: Early post-infection timepoints were not included, and relatively few convalescent patients were studied.

This clonotype was counted between two and nine times. Its antigen is still unknown. Treatment denoted: approximately 9-day PBMC culture with coronavirus spike peptide pools or control peptides (ViraFEST assay). The study sequenced cultured CD4+ T cell DNA using the Oncomine TCR Beta short-read assay. MiXCR was run by TCRdb on the PCR reads, yielding one entry per CDR3 protein. The repertoire holds 20,000 to 30,000 distinct CDR3 sequences, with approximately 67% as singletons. The chain joins TRBV12-3 or TRBV12-4 to TRBJ2-3; no reliable D call. Sequencing used CD4+ T cells from blood, cultured in vitro, obtained after SARS-CoV-2 vaccination. The receptor comes from a human donor who received a COVID-19 vaccine. The CDR3 nucleotides are TGTGCCAGCAGGGACCAAACCTTCACAGATACGCAGTATTTT. Translating gives CASRDQTFTDTQYF.